Each of the 9 T cell receptor beta chains below was sequenced from the same sample in a study of control samples from healthy donors and cancer patients. The table came from immunoSEQ multiplex PCR; TCRdb's copy has only in-frame clones and leaves some out. The sample records roughly 95,000 clones, 92% being singletons. Sequencing was carried out using blood. These receptors were obtained from a human donor in good health. The donor label of this sample is uncertain.

This clone was counted once. This chain links TRBV9 with TRBJ2-1; 8 nucleotides align to TRBD2. The CDR3 spans 17 residues. Germline V gene sequence: CDR1 SGDLS, CDR2 YYNGEE. V trimming: 2 bases; J trimming: 3 bases; junction bases outside the gene matches: 10. CDR3 residues: CASSVGLGGAFYNEQFF. DNA for the CDR3: TGTGCCAGCAGCGTGGGGCTCGGGGGGGCCTTCTACAATGAGCAGTTCTTC.

The CDR3 reads CASAGANVLTF. The CDR3 region has the DNA TGTGCCAGCGCCGGGGCCAACGTCCTGACTTTC. The rearrangement links TRBV14 to TRBJ2-6, with unresolved D. CDR3 length: 11 amino acids. Germline lookup yields CDR1 SGHDN and CDR2 FVKESK. The ends were cut back, 8 bases at V and 4 bases at J, with 3 bases in the middle.

The V call is TRBV9, the J call TRBJ1-1; D not resolved. The CDR3 has 13 amino acids. CDR1 and CDR2 from the germline V gene are SGDLS and YYNGEE. Trimming shortened V by 2 bases and J by 8 bases, and 13 bases separated the two germline ends. In DNA, the CDR3 is TGTGCCAGCAGCGTCGAGCCTGAGGGAGAAGCTTTCTTT. Protein: CASSVEPEGEAFF.

This chain joins TRBV7-2 and TRBJ1-2; D perhaps matches TRBD1 (5 bases). The CDR3 runs 14 residues. CDR1 and CDR2 (germline): SGHTA, FQGNSA. Trimming took off 2 bases at V and 4 bases at J, with 11 bases between the two ends. CDR3 sequence: CASSLSQGPYGYTF. The CDR3 DNA reads as TGTGCCAGCAGCTTAAGCCAGGGCCCCTATGGCTACACCTTC.

The genes are TRBV28 and TRBJ1-1; no definite D call. Trimming shortened V by 3 bases and J by 6 bases, and 8 bases separated the two germline ends. Germline V gene sequence: CDR1 MDHEN, CDR2 SYDVKM. The CDR3 has 12 residues. DNA for the CDR3: TGTGCCAGCAGTTTGATCGGTGCTGAAGCTTTCTTT. It codes for CASSLIGAEAFF.

V is TRBV7-2 and J is TRBJ1-4; unclear D gene. Germline CDR1 SGHTA, CDR2 FQGNSA. This CDR3 is 15 amino acids long. The V end lost 4 bases, the J end lost 3 bases, and 12 bases lay between the germline ends. CDR3 DNA: TGTGCCAGCAGCTATACTTCGGCACCTAATGAAAAACTGTTTTTT. It translates to CASSYTSAPNEKLFF. The full variable domain, completed using reference TRBV7-2 and TRBJ1-4, is GAGVSQSPSNKVTEKGKDVELRCDPISGHTALYWYRQSLGQGLEFLIYFQGNSAPDKSGLPSDRFSAERTGGSVSTLTIQRTQQEDSAVYLCASSYTSAPNEKLFFGSGTQLSVL.

The chain employs TRBV30 and TRBJ1-2; 8 bases agree with TRBD1. The germline V gene encodes CDR1 GTSNPN and CDR2 SVGIG (reference sequence). The CDR3 is 13 residues long. V lost 3 bases to trimming and J lost 8 bases; unmatched junction nucleotides: 8. The CDR3 loop reads CAWSRTGQGGYTF. CDR3 coding DNA: TGTGCCTGGAGCCGAACAGGACAGGGAGGCTACACCTTC.

The chain links TRBV12-2 to TRBJ1-5. TRBV12-2 represents a pseudogene. The CDR3 runs to 15 residues. The CDR3 region is CASRLCCGVLKPQHF. DNA of the CDR3: TGTGCAAGTCGCTTATGTTGTGGCGTGTTGAAGCCCCAGCATTTT.

The CDR3 DNA is TGCGCCAGCAGCTTGGGGGACAGAGTCAATGAGCAGTTCTTC. Its protein is CASSLGDRVNEQFF. The V and J genes are TRBV5-1 and TRBJ2-1; 7 bases map to TRBD1. Germline V gives CDR1 SGHRS, CDR2 YFSETQ. V shed 0 bases and J 6 bases; nucleotides not matched to a gene: 3. The CDR3 spans 14 residues.